The text below deals with one T cell receptor beta chain. The CDR3 has 20 amino acids. Germline V CDR1 and CDR2: SGHNT, YYREEE (reference sequence). V was cut by 5 bases and J by 4 bases, with 33 bases left in between. The record originates from a study of shared T cell receptors in the human thymus. Sequencing was performed with immunoSEQ multiplex PCR; in TCRdb, only in-frame clones are kept and a portion is missing. Of some 700,000 clones listed, roughly 88% are singletons. The data were also submitted as part of a second study, on human thymus T cells. As that study records: Resected material from corrective heart surgery provided the thymus tissue analysed. Among unrelated individuals, related research reported thymic repertoires that overlapped highly.

This clonotype originated in a boy less than two years old with a congenital heart defect. The chain has TRBV5-4 and TRBJ1-2; D may be TRBD1 (5 bases). The specimen sequenced was thymocytes. CDR3 in amino acids: CASRLTGVATSKENLYGYTF. The CDR3 nucleotides read TGTGCCAGCAGACTTACAGGAGTTGCGACTTCAAAAGAGAACCTCTATGGCTACACCTTC.